These 24 T cell receptor beta chains originate from one sample sequenced in a study of cytomegalovirus exposure and HLA in healthy donors. The PCR used 60 Vbeta and 13 Jbeta primers. Produced via immunoSEQ multiplex PCR; TCRdb's table is partial and in-frame only. The sample includes around 140,000 clones, just under 75% of them seen just once. Input material: PBMCs. Every receptor here comes from a woman in her late teens or twenties in good health and CMV-seronegative.

The rearrangement joins TRBV2 to TRBJ2-1; 13 bases are a match to TRBD2. The germline CDR1 and CDR2 sequences are SNHLY and FYNNEI. The V segment lost 9 bases and the J segment 6 bases; nucleotides outside the gene matches: 11. This CDR3 region has 16 residues. The CDR3, as DNA: TGTGCCAGACACCGGACTAGCGGGAGTCCCCCCAATGAGCAGTTCTTC. Encoded protein: CARHRTSGSPPNEQFF. Full variable domain (rest looked up from reference TRBV2 and TRBJ2-1): EPEVTQTPSHQVTQMGQEVILRCVPISNHLYFYWYRQILGQKVEFLVSFYNNEISEKSEIFDDQFSVERPDGSNFTLKIRSTKLEDSAMYFCARHRTSGSPPNEQFFGPGTRLTVL.

V is TRBV28 and J is TRBJ1-5, with no clear D. V was shortened by 3 bases and J by 1 base, with 7 bases between the two germline ends. This CDR3 is built from 14 residues. From germline, CDR1 is MDHEN and CDR2 SYDVKM. The DNA for the CDR3 is TGTGCCAGCAGTTTTGTGCAGAGCAATCAGCCCCAGCATTTT. As protein: CASSFVQSNQPQHF.

The rearrangement joins TRBV6-5 to TRBJ2-7; TRBD1 is a possible D gene (5 bases). V was shortened by 6 bases and J by 1 base, with 13 bases between the two germline ends. The CDR3 totals 14 residues. From germline, CDR1 is MNHEY and CDR2 SVGAGI. For the CDR3, the DNA is TGTGCCAGCAGGTATTCGACAGATTCCTACGAGCAGTACTTC. Amino acid sequence: CASRYSTDSYEQYF.

The chain uses TRBV30 and TRBJ1-5; TRBD1 matches at 7 bases. V was clipped by 1 base and J by 4 bases; unmatched bases: 4. This CDR3 has 14 amino acids. CDR1 and CDR2 (germline): GTSNPN, SVGIG (reference sequence). The CDR3 sequence is CAWSGGQLNQPQHF. The CDR3 coding sequence is TGTGCCTGGAGTGGGGGACAGCTTAATCAGCCCCAGCATTTT. The full variable domain, with the rest looked up from reference TRBV30 and TRBJ1-5, is SQTIHQWPATLVQPVGSPLSLECTVEGTSNPNLYWYRQAAGRGLQLLFYSVGIGQISSEVPQNLSASRPQDRQFILSSKKLLLSDSGFYLCAWSGGQLNQPQHFGDGTRLSIL.

The chain links TRBV5-1 to TRBJ1-1; perhaps TRBD1 as D (5 bases). The CDR3 covers 16 residues. CDR1 is SGHRS, CDR2 YFSETQ, per germline. V was shortened by 1 base and J by 3 bases, with 16 bases between the two germline ends. CDR3 in DNA: TGCGCCAGCAGCTTGTTCTCCAGCGGGGGAGACACTGAAGCTTTCTTT. The encoded protein is CASSLFSSGGDTEAFF. Combining the CDR3 with reference TRBV5-1 and TRBJ1-1 gives the whole variable domain KAGVTQTPRYLIKTRGQQVTLSCSPISGHRSVSWYQQTPGQGLQFLFEYFSETQRNKGNFPGRFSGRQFSNSRSEMNVSTLELGDSALYLCASSLFSSGGDTEAFFGQGTRLTVV.

The chain is built from TRBV6-6 and TRBJ2-1, with D possibly matching TRBD1 (6 bases). Trimming took off 9 bases at V and 3 bases at J, with 12 bases between the two ends. The CDR3 is 13 amino acids. Germline CDR1 is MNHNY and CDR2 is SVGAGI (reference sequence). CDR3 sequence: CASRDTYYNEQFF. DNA for the CDR3: TGTGCCAGTCGGGACACTTACTACAATGAGCAGTTCTTC.

This clone was seen once. The chain recombines TRBV6-5 with TRBJ2-2; 7 bases fit TRBD1. Germline CDR1 is MNHEY and CDR2 is SVGAGI. V lost 6 bases and J lost 8; bases outside the gene matches: 9. The CDR3 has 14 amino acids. CDR3 bases: TGTGCCAGCAGAGAAAGGACAGGTTGGGGGGAGCTGTTTTTT. Its translation is CASRERTGWGELFF.

The chain is built from TRBV7-9 and TRBJ1-1; 8 bases line up with TRBD1. V lost 5 bases to trimming and J lost 1 base; unmatched junction nucleotides: 9. Germline CDR1 and CDR2: SEHNR and FQNEAQ (reference sequence). The CDR3 consists of 16 residues. The CDR3 region is CASSPISGGRNTEAFF. The CDR3 nucleotides are TGTGCCAGCAGCCCTATTTCAGGGGGCCGGAACACTGAAGCTTTCTTT.

The V gene is TRBV5-4, the J gene TRBJ2-5, with D tentatively TRBD2 (6 bases). Germline CDR1 SGHNT, CDR2 YYREEE (reference sequence). The CDR3 length is 13 residues. The germline V and J ends were trimmed by 0 bases and 5 bases, with 8 bases remaining between them. Written as DNA, the CDR3 is TGTGCCAGCAGCTTGGGGGGGGATGAGACCCAGTACTTC. It encodes CASSLGGDETQYF.

The chain couples TRBV25-1 to TRBJ2-5; 11 nucleotides align to TRBD1. CDR3 length equals 16 residues. J gave up 1 base and V 4 bases, and 5 bases lay outside the gene matches. Per germline, CDR1 MGHDK and CDR2 SYGVNS. The CDR3 spells CASSGGQGALQETQYF. The CDR3 DNA reads as TGTGCCAGCAGTGGCGGACAGGGGGCACTCCAAGAGACCCAGTACTTC.

J is TRBJ2-1 and V is TRBV2, with D perhaps matching TRBD1 (6 bases). The V end was cut by 9 bases, the J end by 8 bases, with 14 bases between. The CDR3 runs 12 residues. CDR1 and CDR2 (germline): SNHLY, FYNNEI. Here the CDR3 DNA reads TGTGCCAGTCGGAACAGGGCCGATGAGCAGTTCTTC. This encodes CASRNRADEQFF.

This chain links TRBV7-2 with TRBJ1-1; possibly TRBD1 for D (5 bases). Germline values: CDR1 SGHTA, CDR2 FQGNSA. Trimming pared 4 bases from V and 5 bases from J, leaving 11 bases between. The CDR3 runs to 13 residues. The CDR3 here is CASSSKKGTEAFF. The DNA of the CDR3 is TGTGCCAGCAGCTCCAAAAAGGGGACTGAAGCTTTCTTT.

The chain carries TRBV27 and TRBJ1-2, with TRBD1 matching over 11 bases. The CDR3 consists of 16 residues. Germline V gene lookup returns CDR1 MNHEY and CDR2 SMNVEV (reference sequence). J lost 3 bases, V lost 1 base, and 4 bases had no gene match. The CDR3 region is CASSLWWDRGYYGYTF. CDR3 nucleotide sequence: TGTGCCAGCAGTTTATGGTGGGACAGGGGGTACTATGGCTACACCTTC.

This clone was observed a handful of times. V is TRBV10-3 and J is TRBJ1-1, with a tentative D call TRBD1 (6 bases). The CDR3 length is 14 residues. The V and J ends lost 6 bases and 7 bases respectively, with 18 bases between them. Germline V gene lookup returns CDR1 ENHRY and CDR2 SYGVKD. The CDR3 is CAIRRQVRDSEAFF. The CDR3 region has the DNA TGTGCCATCAGACGACAGGTCCGGGATAGTGAAGCTTTCTTT.

The V gene is TRBV7-2, the J gene TRBJ2-7, with D unresolved. CDR1 and CDR2 (germline): SGHTA, FQGNSA. V was clipped by 1 base and J by 3 bases, with 7 bases between them. The CDR3 is made up of 13 amino acids. The DNA of the CDR3 is TGTGCCAGCAGCTTAGGTCGGAACTACGAGCAGTACGTC. It specifies CASSLGRNYEQYV.

The chain is built from TRBV6-1 and TRBJ2-5, with TRBD2 as a possible D gene (5 bases). The CDR3 loop spans 13 amino acids. V was cut by 5 bases and J by 2 bases, with 9 bases left in between. Germline assignment: CDR1 MNHNS and CDR2 SASEGT. CDR3 region: CASSLRAQETQYF. The CDR3 DNA reads as TGTGCCAGCAGTTTGAGGGCGCAAGAGACCCAGTACTTC.

A note on this clone: Other DNA variants within this sample encode the same CDR3. The chain has TRBV5-1 and TRBJ1-2; no reliable D call. The length of the CDR3 is 13 residues. In germline, CDR1 is SGHRS, CDR2 YFSETQ. V lost 2 bases and J 4 bases, leaving 9 bases between the germline ends. In DNA form, the CDR3 reads TGCGCCAGCAGCTTAGGAGGAGGCTATGGCTACACCTTC. As protein: CASSLGGGYGYTF.

The rearrangement links TRBV11-2 to TRBJ1-1, with a weak D call TRBD1 (5 bases). The ends were cut back, 4 bases at V and 4 bases at J, with 13 bases in the middle. Germline-derived CDR1 and CDR2 are SGHAT and FQNNGV. The CDR3 is 14 residues long. The CDR3 DNA is TGTGCCAGCAGCTCCTCGGGGGGAGGCACTGAAGCTTTCTTT. Translated: CASSSSGGGTEAFF.

The rearrangement links TRBV7-9 to TRBJ1-5, with D possibly matching TRBD1 (5 bases). Germline V gene lookup returns CDR1 SEHNR and CDR2 FQNEAQ (reference sequence). CDR3 length: 15 residues. V was shortened by 0 bases and J by 6 bases, with 12 bases between the two germline ends. Written as DNA, the CDR3 is TGTGCCAGCAGCTTAGCCGGGGGAGAAGGTCAGCCCCAGCATTTT. Amino acid sequence: CASSLAGGEGQPQHF.

V and J are TRBV2 and TRBJ2-1; perhaps TRBD2 as D (6 bases). Germline-derived CDR1 and CDR2 are SNHLY and FYNNEI. V lost 0 bases and J 10 bases, leaving 7 bases between the germline ends. This CDR3 contains 12 residues. For the CDR3, the DNA is TGTGCCAGCAGTGAAGCGCGGGGAGAGCAGTTCTTC. It yields the protein CASSEARGEQFF.

This chain links TRBV18 with TRBJ2-7; D uncertain. CDR1 is KGHSH, CDR2 LQKENI, per germline. Trimming cost V 6 bases and J 2 bases, with 8 bases left between them. This CDR3 region has 12 residues. The DNA of the CDR3 is TGTGCCAGCTCCCTACTCCCCTACGAGCAGTACTTC. Encoded protein: CASSLLPYEQYF.

CDR3 residues: CSVGQTYGYTF. The CDR3 DNA follows: TGCAGCGTCGGACAGACCTATGGCTACACCTTC. The V gene is TRBV29-1, the J gene TRBJ1-2, with a possible D match to TRBD1 (6 bases). This CDR3 region has 11 residues. The V gene lost 6 bases and the J gene lost 4 bases, with 9 bases spanning the gap. CDR1 SQVTM and CDR2 ANQGSEA come from the germline V gene. The variable domain in full, completed from reference TRBV29-1 and TRBJ1-2, reads SAVISQKPSRDICQRGTSLTIQCQVDSQVTMMFWYRQQPGQSLTLIATANQGSEATYESGFVIDKFPISRPNLTFSTLTVSNMSPEDSSIYLCSVGQTYGYTFGSGTRLTVV.

This clone was detected a few times. This chain joins TRBV27 and TRBJ2-1; 8 positions match TRBD2. Germline V lookup: CDR1 MNHEY, CDR2 SMNVEV (reference sequence). CDR3 size: 14 residues. Trimming removed 8 bases from V and 5 bases from J; junction bases left unmatched: 8. The CDR3 bases are TGTGCCAGCCGTATCGGGACTAGTCACAATGAGCAGTTCTTC. Translation gives CASRIGTSHNEQFF.

Only a few counts were recorded for this clone. An end of the junction does not agree with germline; a read error may underlie this. The chain uses TRBV7-2 and TRBJ2-6, with TRBD1 as a possible D gene (5 bases). This CDR3 region has 16 residues. CDR1 and CDR2 from the germline V gene are SGHTA and FQGNSA. The CDR3 DNA reads TGTGCCAGCAGCCCGGACCTAGGGGCTGGGGCCAACGGCCTGACTTTC. It codes for CASSPDLGAGANGLTF.